Each of the 18 T cell receptor beta chains below was sequenced from the same sample in a study of T cells in Graves' hyperthyroidism and ophthalmopathy (dated by TCRdb to 2018 to 2020). Library preparation employed multiplex PCR. Sequencing instrument: Illumina HiSeq 2000. TCR beta CDR3 regions were amplified from RNA transcripts. For the first round of RT-PCR on the TCR CDR3, the HTBI primer set was used together with the Qiagen OneStep RT-PCR kit. TCRdb reanalyzed the raw reads on its own, using fastp at Q25 for trimming and MiXCR for clone calling, and kept in-frame beta chains. Rows merge per CDR3 protein into single entries with the most common DNA and genes. Across this sample there are 500,000 to 750,000 distinct CDR3 sequences, with around 16% seen only once. The ten most abundant clones make up about 7% of the sample. The source material was blood. These receptors came from a woman in her 30s with Graves' hyperthyroidism.

The chain links TRBV9 to TRBJ2-3; 9 nucleotides align to TRBD2. Germline CDR1 SGDLS, CDR2 YYNGEE. The CDR3 covers 13 residues. V lost 7 bases, J lost 0 bases, and 0 bases stayed unmatched. The CDR3 nucleotides are TGTGCCAGCGCGGGAGGGAGCACAGATACGCAGTATTTT. Translated: CASAGGSTDTQYF.

Only a few counts were recorded for this clonotype. The chain recombines TRBV13 with TRBJ2-7; 13 bases are shared with TRBD2. Germline loops: CDR1 PRHDT, CDR2 FYEKMQ (reference sequence). V dropped 5 bases and J dropped 3; count of bases not matched to a gene: 7. This CDR3 has 16 amino acids. The CDR3 sequence: CASSLRTSGSGYEQYF. The CDR3 nucleotides are TGTGCCAGCAGCCTACGGACTAGCGGGAGTGGCTACGAGCAGTACTTC.

This clonotype was picked up a small number of times. At one of its ends the junction is not consistent with the germline gene, which may arise from a read error. This rearrangement joins TRBV2 to TRBJ2-1; a possible D gene is TRBD2 (6 bases). Germline CDR1 SNHLY, CDR2 FYNNEI. The CDR3 is 16 residues long. Here the CDR3 reads CASSKAGLSSYNEQFF. In DNA form, the CDR3 reads TGTGCCAGCAGTAAAGCGGGCCTGAGCTCCTACAATGAGCAGTTCTTC.

This clonotype has at least ten counts. The genes are TRBV27 and TRBJ2-3; perhaps D is TRBD1 or TRBD2 (6 bases each). This CDR3 comprises 15 residues. With 7 bases removed from V and 0 bases from J, the gap between germline ends came to 14 bases. Per the germline V gene, CDR1 is MNHEY and CDR2 is SMNVEV (reference sequence). DNA of the CDR3: TGTGCCAGCAATCATTGGGGGGCAAGCACAGATACGCAGTATTTT. This gives the protein CASNHWGASTDTQYF.

This clonotype was picked up many times. V usage is TRBV20-1 and J usage is TRBJ1-5, with D perhaps TRBD1 (5 bases). There are 16 residues in the CDR3. The V end was cut by 4 bases, the J end by 1 base, with 17 bases between. Per germline, CDR1 DFQATT and CDR2 SNEGSKA (reference sequence). The CDR3 sequence: CSATPGVGGSNQPQHF. The CDR3 DNA is TGCAGTGCTACCCCCGGGGTGGGGGGGAGCAATCAGCCCCAGCATTTT.

This clonotype was observed many times. This chain connects TRBV7-9 to TRBJ2-3, with TRBD2 identical over 8 bases. V lost 3 bases to trimming and J lost 3 bases; unmatched junction nucleotides: 8. The germline gives CDR1 SEHNR, CDR2 FQNEAQ (reference sequence). The length of the CDR3 is 16 residues. CDR3 sequence (DNA): TGTGCCAGCAGCTTTGAGGGACTAGGTGGTACAGATACGCAGTATTTT. This translates into CASSFEGLGGTDTQYF.

V gene TRBV6-2 or TRBV6-3 combines with J gene TRBJ2-1; tentative D call: TRBD2 (6 bases). Germline V lookup: CDR1 MNHEY, CDR2 SVGEGT. The CDR3 sequence is 13 residues long. Trimming pared 5 bases from V and 7 bases from J, leaving 12 bases between. As DNA, the CDR3 is TGTGCCAGCAGTCTCGGGACTCCGAATGAGCAGTTCTTC. Translated: CASSLGTPNEQFF.

This clonotype was found a few times. Just one base apart from a much larger clone, this may be a read error. The chain carries TRBV6-9 and TRBJ2-3; possibly TRBD1 for D (6 bases). V was cut by 4 bases and J by 0 bases, with 11 bases left in between. This CDR3 spans 15 amino acids. The germline CDR1 and CDR2 sequences are MNHGY and SVAAGI. This CDR3 is CASSFRTASTDTQYF. As DNA, the CDR3 is TGTGCCAGCAGTTTCAGGACAGCGAGCACAGATACGCAGTATTTT.

At least ten counts were recorded for this clonotype. CDR3 amino acids: CAISERGDPNTEAFF. The DNA of the CDR3 is TGTGCCATCAGTGAACGGGGGGACCCGAACACTGAAGCTTTCTTT. V gene TRBV10-3 combines with J gene TRBJ1-1; TRBD1 is a possible D gene (5 bases). Per germline, CDR1 ENHRY and CDR2 SYGVKD. V was trimmed by 3 bases and J by 1 base, leaving 12 bases between them. The CDR3 covers 15 residues.

In its sample, this clonotype was seen many times. The V gene is TRBV13, the J gene TRBJ2-1, with unresolved D. The CDR3 has 15 amino acids. Germline CDR1 is PRHDT and CDR2 is FYEKMQ (reference sequence). The V end was cut by 2 bases, the J end by 0 bases, with 8 bases between. The CDR3 DNA follows: TGTGCCAGCAGCTTATCGCTGAGCTCCTACAATGAGCAGTTCTTC. It encodes CASSLSLSSYNEQFF.

CDR3: CASKGTSEYQSSYNEQFF. The CDR3 DNA follows: TGTGCCAGCAAGGGGACTAGCGAATACCAAAGCTCCTACAATGAGCAGTTCTTC. The V and J genes are TRBV27 and TRBJ2-1, with 10 bases lining up with TRBD2. The CDR3 consists of 18 residues. Germline V lookup: CDR1 MNHEY, CDR2 SMNVEV (reference sequence). V was pared by 7 bases and J by 0 bases, with 12 bases of the junction left unmatched.

The chain has TRBV10-3 and TRBJ2-7; D might be TRBD1 or TRBD2, each matching 5 bases. This CDR3 has 13 residues. V lost 5 bases and J 4 bases, leaving 12 bases between the germline ends. Germline values: CDR1 ENHRY, CDR2 SYGVKD. The CDR3 nucleotides read TGTGCCATCAGTCTGGGGGTTTGGTACGAGCAGTACTTC. Its translation is CAISLGVWYEQYF.

This chain links TRBV4-3 with TRBJ2-7; 7 bases line up with TRBD1. With 0 bases clipped from V and 3 bases from J, the junction kept 17 bases outside the gene matches. Germline values: CDR1 LGHNA, CDR2 YSLEER. This CDR3 comprises 19 residues. CDR3 DNA sequence: TGCGCCAGCAGCCAAGATTTTCCCGGACCGGGACAGCTATTCTACGAGCAGTACTTC. Protein sequence: CASSQDFPGPGQLFYEQYF.

The table lists this clonotype with a few counts. The rearrangement joins TRBV14 to TRBJ2-3, with a weak D call TRBD1 (6 bases). The V and J ends lost 4 bases and 7 bases respectively, with 12 bases between them. Germline CDR1 is SGHDN and CDR2 is FVKESK. The CDR3 has 13 amino acids. CDR3 residues: CASSPDSTHTQYF. CDR3 DNA: TGTGCCAGCAGCCCGGACAGCACCCATACGCAGTATTTT.

This sequence joins TRBV27 and TRBJ2-7; TRBD2 agrees at 10 bases. CDR1 is MNHEY, CDR2 SMNVEV, per germline (reference sequence). CDR3 length: 17 residues. J was trimmed by 3 bases and V by 5 bases; bases with no gene match: 13. The CDR3 region has the DNA TGTGCCAGCAGTCAGCAACTTAGCGGGAGGTTTTTCTACGAGCAGTACTTC. It yields the protein CASSQQLSGRFFYEQYF.

Ten or more counts support this clonotype. The chain uses TRBV20-1 and TRBJ2-2; 8 bases fit TRBD2. CDR1 DFQATT and CDR2 SNEGSKA come from the germline V gene (reference sequence). This CDR3 is built from 14 residues. Trimming at V came to 1 base and at J to 4 bases, leaving 2 bases not matched to a gene. The CDR3 loop reads CSARVAGPTGELFF. The CDR3 DNA sequence: TGCAGTGCTAGAGTAGCGGGACCCACCGGGGAGCTGTTTTTT.

The chain joins TRBV7-2 to TRBJ2-7, with 10 bases fitting TRBD1. The CDR3 contains 15 residues. J lost 4 bases, V lost 6 bases, and 9 bases had no gene match. Germline assignment: CDR1 SGHTA and CDR2 FQGNSA. The CDR3 coding sequence is TGTGCCAGCAGTCGAACCGGGACAGGGGATTACGAGCAGTACTTC. Translated: CASSRTGTGDYEQYF.

This clonotype occurred a few times. This chain connects TRBV5-1 to TRBJ2-7, with a possible D match to TRBD1 (5 bases). V lost 4 bases and J 0 bases, leaving 14 bases between the germline ends. The CDR3 has 15 amino acids. Looked up from germline, CDR1 is SGHRS and CDR2 is YFSETQ. CDR3 loop: CASSPGHESSYEQYF. The DNA of the CDR3 is TGCGCCAGCAGCCCCGGACACGAAAGCTCCTACGAGCAGTACTTC.